A single sample is the source of the 21 T cell receptor beta chains below, sequenced in a study of cytomegalovirus exposure and HLA in healthy donors (dated by TCRdb to 2016 to 2017). Receptors were amplified or captured by the immunoSEQ multiplex PCR assay. A mixture of 60 forward primers for TCR Vbeta segments and 13 reverse primers for TCR Jbeta segments was used in the multiplex PCR. TCRdb re-hosts the immuneACCESS table, in-frame sequences only. Its copies lack some clones; in the studies checked, an unresolved V gene accounts for under half of them, and the cause for the rest is not known. Counted in this sample were 170,000 or so clones; about 83% of them appeared once. In total, the top ten clones hold around 5% of the sample. Sequencing used PBMCs. These receptors originate from a girl between 10 and 17 years old in good health and CMV-seropositive.

For the CDR3, the DNA is TGCGCCAGCAGCGTTCTAGCGGGGGGCTACGAGCAGTACTTC. Amino acids: CASSVLAGGYEQYF. This chain links TRBV4-1 with TRBJ2-7; 11 positions agree with TRBD2. Per germline, CDR1 MGHRA and CDR2 YSYEKL. J was trimmed by 3 bases and V by 5 bases; bases with no gene match: 3. This CDR3 has 14 residues.

The CDR3 loop is CASSLEAYGAYEQYF. The CDR3 region has the DNA TGTGCCAGCAGCTTAGAGGCCTACGGCGCGTACGAGCAGTACTTC. The V gene is TRBV7-3, the J gene TRBJ2-7; D remains ambiguous. The CDR3 runs to 15 residues. Germline CDR1 is SGHTA and CDR2 is FQGTGA. The V end lost 2 bases, the J end lost 4 bases, and 15 bases lay between the germline ends.

The sample holds one count of this clone. The chain uses TRBV9 and TRBJ2-5; weak D call: TRBD2 (5 bases). Between the trimmed V and J ends, which lost 5 bases and 5 bases, there was a span of 25 bases. This CDR3 has 17 residues. The V gene's germline CDR1 is SGDLS and CDR2 YYNGEE. CDR3 nucleotide sequence: TGTGCCAGCAGTCCCGGTGGCTTAAACACTCCGGGGGAGACCCAGTACTTC. Its protein is CASSPGGLNTPGETQYF.

V and J are TRBV6-6 and TRBJ1-2; 12 bases match TRBD1. Germline CDR1 is MNHNY and CDR2 is SVGAGI (reference sequence). The length of the CDR3 is 15 residues. The V gene end was trimmed by 6 bases and the J gene end by 8 bases; junction bases not matched to a gene: 10. CDR3 DNA sequence: TGTGCCAGCAGAACCGGGACAGGGGGCGATTGGGGCTACACCTTC. It yields the protein CASRTGTGGDWGYTF.

The V call is TRBV6-5, the J call TRBJ2-3; 9 bases are a match to TRBD2. CDR1 MNHEY and CDR2 SVGAGI come from the germline V gene. The CDR3 covers 13 residues. With 5 bases clipped from V and 4 bases from J, the junction kept 1 base outside the gene matches. The CDR3 DNA reads as TGTGCCAGCAGTCGACTAGCGGCAGATACGCAGTATTTT. Protein: CASSRLAADTQYF.

Comments on this clone: The sample carries other DNA sequences with the same CDR3. This sequence joins TRBV6-5 and TRBJ2-1; TRBD1 matches at 7 bases. Germline V gene lookup returns CDR1 MNHEY and CDR2 SVGAGI. V was clipped by 2 bases and J by 4 bases; unmatched bases: 2. This CDR3 has 14 amino acids. The CDR3 reads CASSYRDSYNEQFF. DNA of the CDR3: TGTGCCAGCAGTTACCGGGACAGTTACAATGAGCAGTTCTTC.

The chain joins TRBV28 to TRBJ1-1; the D is unclear. In germline, CDR1 is MDHEN, CDR2 SYDVKM. The CDR3 length is 13 residues. V lost 5 bases and J lost 1, with 8 bases in between. The CDR3 sequence is CASSRSSNTEAFF. The CDR3 DNA sequence: TGTGCCAGCAGTAGAAGCTCGAACACTGAAGCTTTCTTT.

This clone has more than one count but fewer than ten. The rearrangement links TRBV11-2 to TRBJ1-1; TRBD1 might be the D (5 bases). The V gene's germline CDR1 is SGHAT and CDR2 FQNNGV. This CDR3 comprises 12 residues. The V gene lost 4 bases and the J gene lost 6 bases, with 9 bases spanning the gap. The CDR3 sequence is CASSSQGAEAFF. CDR3 nucleotides: TGTGCCAGCAGCTCCCAGGGCGCTGAAGCTTTCTTT.

This sequence joins TRBV4-2 and TRBJ2-5; D unclear. In germline, CDR1 is LGHNA, CDR2 YNFKEQ. Trimming took 0 bases from V and 4 from J, leaving 15 bases between them. This CDR3 has 16 amino acids. CDR3 amino acids: CASSQDLPPPGETQYF. The CDR3 nucleotides are TGTGCCAGCAGCCAAGATCTGCCCCCACCCGGAGAGACCCAGTACTTC.

This rearrangement joins TRBV5-1 to TRBJ1-2; 10 nucleotides line up with TRBD1. V was pared by 2 bases and J by 2 bases, with 3 bases of the junction left unmatched. CDR1 is SGHRS, CDR2 YFSETQ, per germline. This CDR3 is built from 15 residues. CDR3 sequence (DNA): TGCGCCAGCAGCTTAGGACAGGGGGGAAACTATGGCTACACCTTC. Translating gives CASSLGQGGNYGYTF.

The rearrangement links TRBV15 to TRBJ1-6; 9 bases agree with TRBD1. The V gene's germline CDR1 is LNHNV and CDR2 YYDKDF (reference sequence). The J segment lost 7 bases and the V segment lost 0 bases, leaving 4 bases of the junction unmatched. This CDR3 spans 16 amino acids. As DNA, the CDR3 is TGTGCCACCAGCAGAGATACGACAGGGGGAAATTCACCCCTCCACTTT. Amino acids: CATSRDTTGGNSPLHF.

The V call is TRBV7-3, the J call TRBJ2-7; 9 nucleotides match TRBD1. The CDR3 length is 13 residues. V shed 8 bases, J shed 9 bases, and the junction held 11 bases outside the gene matches. Germline CDR1 SGHTA, CDR2 FQGTGA. The CDR3 reads CASAPGQGEVQYF. The CDR3 bases are TGTGCCAGCGCCCCGGGACAGGGCGAGGTGCAGTACTTC.

The V and J genes are TRBV5-1 and TRBJ1-4, with a tentative D call TRBD1 (5 bases). Trimming took off 0 bases at V and 10 bases at J, with 10 bases between the two ends. Per germline, CDR1 SGHRS and CDR2 YFSETQ. The length of the CDR3 is 13 residues. DNA of the CDR3: TGCGCCAGCAGCTTGGGCGGGGCGGGAAAACTGTTTTTT. Its protein is CASSLGGAGKLFF. The variable domain in full, completed from reference TRBV5-1 and TRBJ1-4, reads KAGVTQTPRYLIKTRGQQVTLSCSPISGHRSVSWYQQTPGQGLQFLFEYFSETQRNKGNFPGRFSGRQFSNSRSEMNVSTLELGDSALYLCASSLGGAGKLFFGSGTQLSVL.

This chain links TRBV7-9 with TRBJ1-2, with TRBD1 identical over 8 bases. The CDR3 totals 15 residues. The J segment lost 4 bases and the V segment lost 4 bases, leaving 8 bases of the junction unmatched. Germline loops: CDR1 SEHNR, CDR2 FQNEAQ (reference sequence). In nucleotides, the CDR3 is TGTGCCAGCAGCTACCCAAGGACAGGGTCCTATGGCTACACCTTC. Translating it yields CASSYPRTGSYGYTF.

The chain joins TRBV11-2 to TRBJ2-3, with 7 bases aligning to TRBD2. Germline CDR1 SGHAT, CDR2 FQNNGV. CDR3 length equals 14 residues. J was trimmed by 4 bases and V by 5 bases; bases with no gene match: 6. CDR3 protein: CASSQPAGSDTQYF. CDR3 in DNA: TGTGCCAGCAGCCAACCAGCGGGGTCAGATACGCAGTATTTT.

This clone was seen a single time. The gene calls are TRBV2 and TRBJ2-1; the match to TRBD2 covers 8 bases. Trimming removed 0 bases from V and 2 bases from J; junction bases left unmatched: 6. Germline V gene sequence: CDR1 SNHLY, CDR2 FYNNEI. This CDR3 is built from 17 residues. DNA for the CDR3: TGTGCCAGCAGTGAAGCTTTTAGCGGGGATCCCTACAATGAGCAGTTCTTC. It translates to CASSEAFSGDPYNEQFF. The full variable domain, in which reference TRBV2 and TRBJ2-1 provide the parts outside the CDR3, is EPEVTQTPSHQVTQMGQEVILRCVPISNHLYFYWYRQILGQKVEFLVSFYNNEISEKSEIFDDQFSVERPDGSNFTLKIRSTKLEDSAMYFCASSEAFSGDPYNEQFFGPGTRLTVL.

This chain joins TRBV6-4 and TRBJ2-1, with 8 bases that match TRBD2. The CDR3 has 15 residues. The germline V gene encodes CDR1 MRHNA and CDR2 SNTAGT. With 5 bases clipped from V and 5 bases from J, the junction kept 8 bases outside the gene matches. The CDR3, as DNA: TGTGCCAGCAGTCTCGCGGCGGGGGGCCACAATGAGCAGTTCTTC. As protein: CASSLAAGGHNEQFF.

This chain uses TRBV28 with TRBJ2-3, with 7 bases that match TRBD1. V lost 6 bases to trimming and J lost 1 base; unmatched junction nucleotides: 4. Per the germline V gene, CDR1 is MDHEN and CDR2 is SYDVKM. This CDR3 region has 14 residues. CDR3 nucleotides: TGTGCCAGCAGCACAGGGGAACGCACAGATACGCAGTATTTT. It codes for CASSTGERTDTQYF.

This chain connects TRBV6-6 to TRBJ1-1, with D perhaps TRBD1 (5 bases). Germline loops: CDR1 MNHNY, CDR2 SVGAGI (reference sequence). Trimming pared 4 bases from V and 4 bases from J, leaving 16 bases between. The CDR3 has 15 residues. CDR3 sequence reads: CASSSIQEYGTEAFF. Written as DNA, the CDR3 is TGTGCCAGCAGTTCGATACAGGAATACGGCACTGAAGCTTTCTTT.

This chain links TRBV9 with TRBJ2-6; tentatively, D is TRBD2 (6 bases). The germline CDR1 and CDR2 sequences are SGDLS and YYNGEE. Trimming removed 2 bases at V and 0 bases at J, with 15 bases between. The CDR3 loop spans 18 amino acids. The CDR3: CASSVGGRKSSGANVLTF. The CDR3 DNA reads as TGTGCCAGCAGCGTGGGAGGACGGAAGAGCTCTGGGGCCAACGTCCTGACTTTC.

This chain uses TRBV5-6 with TRBJ2-2; the D gene is possibly TRBD1 (6 bases). The CDR3 runs to 16 residues. V shed 2 bases and J shed 0 bases, with 11 bases lying between them. Germline-derived CDR1 and CDR2 are SGHDT and YYEEEE. This CDR3 is CASSFLGQPNTGELFF. Here the CDR3 DNA reads TGTGCCAGCAGCTTCCTAGGACAGCCGAACACCGGGGAGCTGTTTTTT.